This T cell receptor (beta chain) is drawn from a study of immune characterization of retroperitoneal liposarcoma. Losses at the gene ends were 6 bases for V and 10 bases for J; bases not matched to a gene: 3. The CDR3 covers 11 residues. Germline CDR1 SGHTA, CDR2 FQGNSA. Via MiXCR, TCRdb re-called the PCR reads, giving one row per CDR3 protein. Here the sample spans approximately 10,000 distinct CDR3 sequences, roughly 25% being singletons. The sequence came from a female donor with retroperitoneal liposarcoma. The sequencing sample was made of tumor tissue. V is TRBV7-2 and J is TRBJ2-1, with TRBD2 matching 7 bases. CDR3 sequence reads: CASRVAGEQFF. Here the CDR3 DNA reads TGTGCCAGCAGAGTAGCGGGCGAGCAGTTCTTC.